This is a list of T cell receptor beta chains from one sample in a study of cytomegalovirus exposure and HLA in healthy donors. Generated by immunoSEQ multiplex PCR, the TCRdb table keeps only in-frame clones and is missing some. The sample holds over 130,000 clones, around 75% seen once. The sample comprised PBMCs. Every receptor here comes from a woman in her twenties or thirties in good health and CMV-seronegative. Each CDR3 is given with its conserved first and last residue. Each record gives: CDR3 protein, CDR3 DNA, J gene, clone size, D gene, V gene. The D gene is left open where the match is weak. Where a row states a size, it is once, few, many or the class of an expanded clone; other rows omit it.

CASERGDLNTEAFF TGTGCCAGTGAAAGAGGCGACTTGAACACTGAAGCTTTCTTT TRBJ1-1 few NA TRBV19
CASSFTLTYTDTQYF TGTGCCAGCAGCTTTACGCTTACATACACAGATACGCAGTATTTT TRBJ2-3 NA NA TRBV7-9
CASSPNGGRNTEAFF TGTGCCAGCTCACCAAATGGGGGGAGGAACACTGAAGCTTTCTTT TRBJ1-1 NA NA TRBV18
CASSFLGKGDTEAFF TGTGCCAGCAGTTTTTTAGGGAAGGGAGACACTGAAGCTTTCTTT TRBJ1-1 NA NA TRBV28
CASRQDLAGETQYF TGTGCCAGCAGACAGGACCTCGCCGGGGAGACCCAGTACTTC TRBJ2-5 few NA TRBV2
CASSQIGTGENQPQHF TGCGCCAGCAGCCAGATCGGGACAGGAGAGAATCAGCCCCAGCATTTT TRBJ1-5 NA TRBD1 TRBV4-1
CASSEREYTQYF TGTGCCAGCAGTGAGAGGGAGTATACGCAGTATTTT TRBJ2-3 NA NA TRBV2
CASREIMDTEAFF TGTGCCAGCAGGGAGATTATGGACACTGAAGCTTTCTTT TRBJ1-1 once NA TRBV6-5
CASSGYRGEVPDTQYF TGTGCCAGCAGCGGATACCGAGGGGAGGTGCCAGATACGCAGTATTTT TRBJ2-3 few NA TRBV11-3
CASSTSLRLASLGTDTQYF TGTGCCAGCAGTACCTCCCTCAGACTAGCGTCTTTGGGCACAGATACGCAGTATTTT TRBJ2-3 NA TRBD2 TRBV27
CASSEGGTASYEQYF TGTGCCAGCAGCGAGGGGGGGACGGCCTCCTACGAGCAGTACTTC TRBJ2-7 NA NA TRBV9
CASSLAPSHGNTIYF TGTGCCAGCAGTTTGGCTCCTTCGCACGGAAACACCATATATTTT TRBJ1-3 once NA TRBV27
CAISAYRDTYEQYF TGTGCCATCAGTGCTTACCGGGACACATACGAGCAGTACTTC TRBJ2-7 few NA TRBV10-3
CASSQVRAGIGYEQYF TGCGCCAGCAGCCAAGTTCGGGCGGGAATAGGGTACGAGCAGTACTTC TRBJ2-7 few NA TRBV4-1